This T cell receptor beta chain was sequenced for a study of blood T cell repertoires in COVID-19. Study summary: Collection of acute and convalescent COVID-19 samples took place in the United States, Italy and Spain.

The J segment lost 4 bases and the V segment lost 10 bases, leaving 14 bases of the junction unmatched. The CDR3 is made up of 17 amino acids. Authors' methods: Estimated nucleated cell counts came from reference gene primer amplification. Measured with immunoSEQ multiplex PCR; TCRdb has only the in-frame clones, and not every one. V, J and clone size reflect that table, while D and trimming were determined from the DNA. This table holds around 150,000 clones, over 70% found once. The TCR was taken from a man between 50 and 59 years old with active COVID-19. The chain combines TRBV23-1 with TRBJ2-6; 9 bases are shared with TRBD1. TRBV23-1 is treated as an ORF (open reading frame) with a function not yet certain. Sequences were obtained from peripheral blood. Here the CDR3 reads CAIRNGTGITGANVLTF. The CDR3 nucleotides are TGCGCCATCAGAAACGGGACAGGGATTACCGGGGCCAACGTCCTGACTTTC.